Presented here are 3 T cell receptor beta chains from one specimen sequenced in a study of T-cell reconstitution after alpha-beta-depleted transplantation in children. For TCRbeta, the library was prepared with unique molecular identifiers. TCRdb called the PCR reads again in MiXCR, with one record for every CDR3 protein. The sample consists of a few hundred thousand distinct CDR3 sequences, approximately 6.9% of them appearing once. The material was PBMCs, obtained before TCRalphabeta/CD19-depleted stem cell transplant. The receptors stem from a boy aged 2-15 years with acute lymphoblastic leukemia, due to receive a stem cell transplant.

There are a few counts of this clonotype. The chain couples TRBV5-5 to TRBJ1-2; D is perhaps TRBD1 (6 bases). The CDR3 covers 16 residues. Per the germline V gene, CDR1 is SGHKS and CDR2 is YYEKEE (reference sequence). V lost 4 bases and J lost 1, with 17 bases in between. The CDR3 sequence: CASSHTPDRVNYGYTF. Here the CDR3 DNA reads TGTGCCAGCAGCCACACGCCGGACAGAGTTAACTATGGCTACACCTTC.

This clonotype was detected many times. CDR3 protein: CASSSTGVNEQFF. CDR3 DNA sequence: TGTGCCAGCAGCTCGACAGGGGTCAATGAGCAGTTCTTC. The rearrangement links TRBV7-2 to TRBJ2-1; 8 positions agree with TRBD1. The trim removed 4 bases at V and 6 bases at J, leaving 2 bases unmatched. The CDR3 runs to 13 residues. CDR1 and CDR2 (germline): SGHTA, FQGNSA.

In its sample, this clonotype was seen a few times. V is TRBV12-3 or TRBV12-4 and J is TRBJ2-7; D is perhaps TRBD1 or TRBD2 (6 bases each). V was clipped by 6 bases and J by 7 bases, with 13 bases between them. The CDR3 runs 12 residues. In DNA form, the CDR3 reads TGTGCCAGCAGCCTGAGGGGGAGGGAGCAGTACTTC. The encoded protein is CASSLRGREQYF.